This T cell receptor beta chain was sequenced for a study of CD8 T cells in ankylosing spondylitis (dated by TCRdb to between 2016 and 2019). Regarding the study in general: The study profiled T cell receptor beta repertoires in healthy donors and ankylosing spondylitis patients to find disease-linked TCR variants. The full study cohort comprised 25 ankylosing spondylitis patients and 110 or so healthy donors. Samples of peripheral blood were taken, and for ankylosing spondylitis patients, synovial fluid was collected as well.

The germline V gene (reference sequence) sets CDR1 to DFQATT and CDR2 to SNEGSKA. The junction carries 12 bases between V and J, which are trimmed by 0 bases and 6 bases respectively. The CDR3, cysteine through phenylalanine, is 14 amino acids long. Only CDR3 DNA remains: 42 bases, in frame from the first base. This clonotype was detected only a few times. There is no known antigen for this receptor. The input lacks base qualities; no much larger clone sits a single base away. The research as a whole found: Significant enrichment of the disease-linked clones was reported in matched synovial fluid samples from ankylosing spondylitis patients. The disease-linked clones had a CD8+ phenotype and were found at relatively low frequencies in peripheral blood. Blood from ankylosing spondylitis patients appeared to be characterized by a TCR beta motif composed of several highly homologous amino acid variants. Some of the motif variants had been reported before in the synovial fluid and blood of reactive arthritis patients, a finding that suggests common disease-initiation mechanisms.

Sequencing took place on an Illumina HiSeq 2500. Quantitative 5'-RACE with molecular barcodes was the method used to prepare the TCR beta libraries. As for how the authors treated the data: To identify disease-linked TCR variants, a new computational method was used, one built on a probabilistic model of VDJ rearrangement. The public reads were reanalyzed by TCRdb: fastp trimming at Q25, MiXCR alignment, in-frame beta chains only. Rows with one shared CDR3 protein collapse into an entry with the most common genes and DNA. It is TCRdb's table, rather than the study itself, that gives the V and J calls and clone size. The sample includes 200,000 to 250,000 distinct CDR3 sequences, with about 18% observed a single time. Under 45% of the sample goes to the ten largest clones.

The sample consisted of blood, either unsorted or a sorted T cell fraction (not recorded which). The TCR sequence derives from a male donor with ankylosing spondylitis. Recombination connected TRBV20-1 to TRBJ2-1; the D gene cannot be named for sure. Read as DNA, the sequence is TGCAGTGCTAGAGACTACGGGCGCGGCAATGAGCAGTTCTTC. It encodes CSARDYGRGNEQFF.